These T cell receptor beta chains were read from a single sample in a study of CD4 T cells in relation to SARS-CoV-2 and coronaviruses. The protocol was immunoSEQ multiplex PCR, while the TCRdb copy is restricted to in-frame clones and leaves out a portion. The table shows nearly 70,000 clones, with 93% occurring only once. Sequencing input: naive CD4+ T cells from PBMCs. Every receptor here comes from a human donor in good health. CDR3s include the opening cysteine and the closing phenylalanine or tryptophan.

v_gene	j_gene	CDR3aa
TRBV4-2	TRBJ2-3	CASSQDGAGLTDTQYF
TRBV21-1	TRBJ2-1	CASSREQFF
TRBV19	TRBJ2-3	CASSIGRQGATDTQYF
TRBV11-2	TRBJ1-4	CASSWGIRFNEKLFF
TRBV5-1	TRBJ2-7	CASNPTGDHYSYEQYF
TRBV15	TRBJ2-1	CATSRDRFDEQFF
TRBV7-2	TRBJ1-1	CASSFAGTLNTEAFF
TRBV24-1	TRBJ1-4	CATSARANPEKLFF
TRBV25-1	TRBJ1-5	CASSESGFQPQHF
TRBV6-2/TRBV6-3	TRBJ1-4	CASSATRTSEKLFF
TRBV6-1	TRBJ1-5	CASSDYQPQHF
TRBV12-3/TRBV12-4	TRBJ1-5	CASSLSENQPQHF
TRBV19	TRBJ1-1	CASSIRPLNTEAFF
TRBV28	TRBJ1-1	CASAPGGMNTEAFF
TRBV6-4	TRBJ2-3	CASSDSSGRDSTDTQYF
TRBV3-1/TRBV3-2	TRBJ1-4	CASSQLGAGEKLFF
TRBV10-3	TRBJ2-3	CAISESTGLAGGDTQYF
TRBV30	TRBJ2-1	CAWSFYNEQFF
TRBV6-2/TRBV6-3	TRBJ2-7	CASSYSKNRAGLGYEQYF
TRBV6-2/TRBV6-3	TRBJ2-3	CASSYGGVRTDTQYF
TRBV30	TRBJ1-1	CAWSPGGGVTEAFF
TRBV7-7	TRBJ2-5	CASSLGWQNQETQYF
TRBV7-3	TRBJ2-1	CASSQLGPTAEQFF
TRBV3-1/TRBV3-2	TRBJ2-3	CASSHRTTTQYF
TRBV5-1	TRBJ2-3	CASSLAQGPDTQYF
TRBV9	TRBJ2-3	CASSATDSTDTQYF
TRBV5-6	TRBJ1-1	CASNRYNTEAFF
TRBV13	TRBJ1-2	CASSSRDPVTF
TRBV10-3	TRBJ2-1	CAISDSDRDNEQFF
TRBV5-4	TRBJ2-1	CASSLGLRGIYNEQFF
TRBV18	TRBJ2-3	CASSPSSAVQDTQYF
TRBV29-1	TRBJ2-5	CSVGGSGGGETQYF
TRBV6-2/TRBV6-3	TRBJ1-2	CASSYNAGVTNYGYTF
TRBV5-5	TRBJ1-2	CASSRTRQENYGYTF
TRBV19	TRBJ1-4	CASSAKGADEKLFF
TRBV28	TRBJ2-1	CASSILDEQFF
TRBV28	TRBJ2-7	CASSSPGLGYEQYF
TRBV7-3	TRBJ2-1	CASSSQPSGVGYNEQFF
TRBV2	TRBJ2-7	CASSAVTGIYEQYF
TRBV7-9	TRBJ1-6	CASSAPKGASSYNSPLHF
TRBV11-2	TRBJ2-1	CASSPGQGSYNEQFF
TRBV18	TRBJ2-7	CASSPTSGASYEQYF
TRBV7-2	TRBJ2-7	CASRWTASYEQYF
TRBV2	TRBJ1-5	CASSEERTGAQPQHF
TRBV12-3/TRBV12-4	TRBJ1-1	CASSLTVNTEAFF
TRBV19	TRBJ2-7	CASSMTRGVYEQYF
TRBV5-4	TRBJ2-7	CASSTDGSSYEQYF
TRBV7-2	TRBJ1-3	CASSFSLTPGNTIYF